This paragraph covers one T cell receptor beta chain sequence. The record originates from a study of blood T cell repertoires in COVID-19. The wider study: Spain, Italy and the United States supplied samples that represented acute and convalescent COVID-19. Sample material is recorded as cDNA or gDNA derived from T cells, B-cell-depleted T cells, or PBMCs.

The repertoire was sequenced with immunoSEQ multiplex PCR; TCRdb's copy has only in-frame clones and lacks some. The data hold 50,000 to 65,000 clones, with approximately 86% observed a single time. Germline V gene lookup returns CDR1 MNHEY and CDR2 SVGAGI. V lost 5 bases, J lost 2 bases, and 2 bases stayed unmatched. This CDR3 contains 13 residues. This sequence joins TRBV6-5 and TRBJ2-5, with 7 bases lining up with TRBD2. Sequencing input: peripheral blood. The TCR comes from a man between 65 and 79 years old with acute or convalescent COVID-19. The CDR3 region has the DNA TGTGCCAGCAGTCCGGGACTACAAGAGACCCAGTACTTC. Its protein product is CASSPGLQETQYF.